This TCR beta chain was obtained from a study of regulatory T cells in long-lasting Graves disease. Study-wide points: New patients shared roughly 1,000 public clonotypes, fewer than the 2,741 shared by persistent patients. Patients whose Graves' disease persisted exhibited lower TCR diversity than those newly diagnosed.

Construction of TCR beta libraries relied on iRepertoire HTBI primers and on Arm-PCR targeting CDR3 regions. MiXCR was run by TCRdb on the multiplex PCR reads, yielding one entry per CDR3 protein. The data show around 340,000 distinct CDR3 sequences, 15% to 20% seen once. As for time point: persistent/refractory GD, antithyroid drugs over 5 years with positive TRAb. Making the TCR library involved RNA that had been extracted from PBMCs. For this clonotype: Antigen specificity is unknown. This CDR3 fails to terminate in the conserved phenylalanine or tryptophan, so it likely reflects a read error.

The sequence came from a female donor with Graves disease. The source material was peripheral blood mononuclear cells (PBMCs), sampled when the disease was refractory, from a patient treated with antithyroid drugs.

CDR3 nucleotides: TGTGCCAGCAGTCTCCGTGGGATGGGCAATCAGCCCCAGCATTCT. As protein: CASSLRGMGNQPQHS. The V and J genes are TRBV12-3 or TRBV12-4 and TRBJ1-5; no clear D gene. This CDR3 comprises 15 residues. V shed 5 bases and J shed 2 bases, with 13 bases lying between them.